This paragraph covers one T cell receptor (beta chain) sequence. V was clipped by 0 bases and J by 2 bases, with 9 bases between them. Germline V gene data show CDR1 as SGHRS and CDR2 as YFSETQ. This CDR3 spans 14 amino acids. This sample is part of a study of OX40 agonist ivuxolimab in advanced cancers. The method was immunoSEQ multiplex PCR; TCRdb's version includes in-frame clones alone and lacks a portion of them. This repertoire shows about 13,000 clones, 75% to 90% found once; its top ten account for approximately 25%. This rearrangement joins TRBV5-1 to TRBJ2-7, with no clear D. This material consisted of CD4+ or CD8+ T cells sorted from blood, taken in a trial of the OX40 agonist ivuxolimab. The receptor's source is an adult with an advanced solid tumor such as melanoma, head and neck, liver or kidney cancer. The CDR3 loop is CASSLGHTTYEQYF. CDR3 coding DNA: TGCGCCAGCAGCTTGGGACATACAACCTACGAGCAGTACTTC.